Reported below is one TCR beta chain. The data derive from a study of blood T cell repertoires in COVID-19. About the research overall: PBMCs, B-cell-depleted T cells, or T cells were the source of the cDNA or gDNA that made up the material.

Measured with immunoSEQ multiplex PCR; TCRdb has only the in-frame clones, and not every one. In the table there are 270,000 or so clones, 86% of which are singletons. V lost 0 bases and J lost 0; bases outside the gene matches: 0. The germline V gene has CDR1 SEHNR and CDR2 FQNEAQ (reference sequence). This CDR3 has 15 residues. The origin of this receptor is a woman in her twenties or thirties with active or convalescent COVID-19. Sequenced material: peripheral blood. This chain uses TRBV7-9 with TRBJ1-1, with 8 nucleotides matching TRBD1. The CDR3 bases are TGTGCCAGCAGCTTAGCGACAGGGGTGAACACTGAAGCTTTCTTT. Translating it yields CASSLATGVNTEAFF.